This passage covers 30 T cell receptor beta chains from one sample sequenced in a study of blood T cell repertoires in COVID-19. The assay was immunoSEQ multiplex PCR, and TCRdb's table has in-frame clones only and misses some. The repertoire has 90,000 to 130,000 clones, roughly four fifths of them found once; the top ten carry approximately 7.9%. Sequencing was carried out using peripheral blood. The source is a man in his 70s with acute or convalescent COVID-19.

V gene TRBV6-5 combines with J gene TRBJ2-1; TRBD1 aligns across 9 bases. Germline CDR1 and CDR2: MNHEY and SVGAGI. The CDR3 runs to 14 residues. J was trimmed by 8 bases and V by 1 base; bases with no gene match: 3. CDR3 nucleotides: TGTGCCAGCAGTTACTTTGGACAGGGGTATGAGCAGTTCTTC. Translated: CASSYFGQGYEQFF.

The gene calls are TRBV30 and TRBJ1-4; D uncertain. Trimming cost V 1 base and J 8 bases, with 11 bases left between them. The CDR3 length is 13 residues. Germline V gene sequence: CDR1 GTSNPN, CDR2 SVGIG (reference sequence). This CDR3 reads CAWSGSTPEKLFF. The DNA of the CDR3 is TGTGCCTGGAGTGGGAGCACCCCGGAAAAACTGTTTTTT. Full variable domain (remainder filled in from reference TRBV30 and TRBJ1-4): SQTIHQWPATLVQPVGSPLSLECTVEGTSNPNLYWYRQAAGRGLQLLFYSVGIGQISSEVPQNLSASRPQDRQFILSSKKLLLSDSGFYLCAWSGSTPEKLFFGSGTQLSVL.

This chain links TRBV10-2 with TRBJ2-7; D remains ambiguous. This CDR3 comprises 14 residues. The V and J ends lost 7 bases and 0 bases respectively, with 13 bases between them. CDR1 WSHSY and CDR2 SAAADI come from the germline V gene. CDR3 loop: CASMNGASSYEQYF. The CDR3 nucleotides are TGCGCCAGCATGAACGGAGCTAGCTCCTACGAGCAGTACTTC.

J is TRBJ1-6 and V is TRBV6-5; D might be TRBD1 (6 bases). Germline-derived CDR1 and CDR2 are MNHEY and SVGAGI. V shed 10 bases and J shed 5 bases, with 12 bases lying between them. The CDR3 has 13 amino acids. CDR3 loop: CAIYTGNNSPLHF. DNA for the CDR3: TGTGCCATCTACACAGGGAATAATTCACCCCTCCACTTT.

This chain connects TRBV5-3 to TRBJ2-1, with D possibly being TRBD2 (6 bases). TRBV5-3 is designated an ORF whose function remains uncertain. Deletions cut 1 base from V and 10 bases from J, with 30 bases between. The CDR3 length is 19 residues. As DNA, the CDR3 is TGTGCCAGAAGCTTGAGGGCGGGGTGTAGCGACCCCCCAGACGAGGAGCAGTTCTTC. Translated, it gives CARSLRAGCSDPPDEEQFF.

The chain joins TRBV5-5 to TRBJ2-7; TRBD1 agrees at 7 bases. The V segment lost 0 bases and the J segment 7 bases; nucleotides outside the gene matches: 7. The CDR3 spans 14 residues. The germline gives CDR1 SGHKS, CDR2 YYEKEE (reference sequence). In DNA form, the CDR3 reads TGTGCCAGCAGCTTGGCGGGACAGCGGATGGAGCAGTACTTC. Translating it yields CASSLAGQRMEQYF. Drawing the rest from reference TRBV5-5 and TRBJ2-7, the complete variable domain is DAGVTQSPTHLIKTRGQQVTLRCSPISGHKSVSWYQQVLGQGPQFIFQYYEKEERGRGNFPDRFSARQFPNYSSELNVNALLLGDSALYLCASSLAGQRMEQYFGPGTRLTVT.

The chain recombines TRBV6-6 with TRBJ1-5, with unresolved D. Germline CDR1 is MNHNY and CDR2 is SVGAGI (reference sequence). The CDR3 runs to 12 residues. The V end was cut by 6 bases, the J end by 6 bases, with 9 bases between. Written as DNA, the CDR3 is TGTGCCAGCAGATTAGAGGGTCAGCCCCAGCATTTT. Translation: CASRLEGQPQHF.

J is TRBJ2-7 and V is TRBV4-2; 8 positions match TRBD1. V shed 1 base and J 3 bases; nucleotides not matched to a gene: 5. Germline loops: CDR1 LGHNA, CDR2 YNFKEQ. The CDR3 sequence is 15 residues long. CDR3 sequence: CASSQGAGGYYEQYF. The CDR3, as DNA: TGTGCCAGCAGCCAAGGGGCAGGGGGCTACTACGAGCAGTACTTC.

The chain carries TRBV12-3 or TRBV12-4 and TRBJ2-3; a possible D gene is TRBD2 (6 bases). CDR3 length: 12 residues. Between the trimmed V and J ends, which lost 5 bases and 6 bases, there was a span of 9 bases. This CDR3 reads CASSGTRDTQYF. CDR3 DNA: TGTGCCAGCAGTGGGACTCGTGATACGCAGTATTTT.

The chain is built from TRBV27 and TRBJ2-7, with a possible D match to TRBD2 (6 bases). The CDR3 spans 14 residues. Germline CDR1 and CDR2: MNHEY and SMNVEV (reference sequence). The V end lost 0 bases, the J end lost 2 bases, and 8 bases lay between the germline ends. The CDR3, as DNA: TGTGCCAGCAGTTTATCGGCGGGGCCCTACGAGCAGTACTTC. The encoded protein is CASSLSAGPYEQYF.

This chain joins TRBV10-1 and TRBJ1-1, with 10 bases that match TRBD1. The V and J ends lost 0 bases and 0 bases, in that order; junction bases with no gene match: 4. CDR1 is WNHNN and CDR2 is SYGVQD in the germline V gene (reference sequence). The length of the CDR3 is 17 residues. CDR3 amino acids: CASSESRDRGMNTEAFF. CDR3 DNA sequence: TGCGCCAGCAGTGAGTCCCGGGACAGGGGAATGAACACTGAAGCTTTCTTT.

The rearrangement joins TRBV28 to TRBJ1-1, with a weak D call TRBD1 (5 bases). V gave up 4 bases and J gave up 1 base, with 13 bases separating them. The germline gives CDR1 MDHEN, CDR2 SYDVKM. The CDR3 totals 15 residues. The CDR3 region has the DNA TGTGCCAGCAGTTCGTTGGACAACTCGAACACTGAAGCTTTCTTT. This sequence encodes CASSSLDNSNTEAFF.

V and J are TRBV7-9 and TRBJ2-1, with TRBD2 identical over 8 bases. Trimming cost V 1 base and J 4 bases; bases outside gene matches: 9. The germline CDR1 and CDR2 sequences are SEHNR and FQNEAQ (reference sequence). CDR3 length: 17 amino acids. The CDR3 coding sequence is TGTGCCAGCAGCTTAGAAAGCGGGAGCGTACGTTACAATGAGCAGTTCTTC. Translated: CASSLESGSVRYNEQFF.

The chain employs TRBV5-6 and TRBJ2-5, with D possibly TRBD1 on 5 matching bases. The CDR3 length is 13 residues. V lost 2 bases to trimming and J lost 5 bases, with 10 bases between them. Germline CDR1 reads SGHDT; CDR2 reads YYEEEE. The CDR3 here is CASSFVRQETQYF. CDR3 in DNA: TGTGCCAGCAGCTTTGTCAGACAGGAGACCCAGTACTTC.

The CDR3 loop is CAQRLSTGELFF. In nucleotides, the CDR3 is TGTGCCCAAAGACTATCCACCGGGGAGCTGTTTTTT. V is TRBV30 and J is TRBJ2-2, with D possibly TRBD2 on 5 matching bases. Germline CDR1 is GTSNPN and CDR2 is SVGIG (reference sequence). Trimming took 8 bases from V and 4 from J, leaving 11 bases between them. The CDR3 covers 12 residues.

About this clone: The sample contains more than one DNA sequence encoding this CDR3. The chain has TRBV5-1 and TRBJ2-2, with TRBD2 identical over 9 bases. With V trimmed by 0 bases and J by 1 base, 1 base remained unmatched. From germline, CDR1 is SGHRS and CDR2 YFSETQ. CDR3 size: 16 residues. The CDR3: CASSLGLAVNTGELFF. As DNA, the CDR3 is TGCGCCAGCAGCTTGGGACTAGCGGTGAACACCGGGGAGCTGTTTTTT.

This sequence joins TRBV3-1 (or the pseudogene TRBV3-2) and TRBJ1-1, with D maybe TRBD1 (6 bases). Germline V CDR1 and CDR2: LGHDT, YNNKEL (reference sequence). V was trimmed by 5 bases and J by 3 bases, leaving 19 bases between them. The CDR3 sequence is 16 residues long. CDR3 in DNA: TGTGCCAGCAGCATAAACAGGGCCCGAACCCACACTGAAGCTTTCTTT. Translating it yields CASSINRARTHTEAFF.

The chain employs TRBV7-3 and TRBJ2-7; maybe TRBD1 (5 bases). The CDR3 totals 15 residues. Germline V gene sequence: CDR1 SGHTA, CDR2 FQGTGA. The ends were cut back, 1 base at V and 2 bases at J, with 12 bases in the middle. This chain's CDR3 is CASSLNPGPTYEQYF. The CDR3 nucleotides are TGTGCCAGCAGCTTAAACCCAGGGCCCACCTACGAGCAGTACTTC.

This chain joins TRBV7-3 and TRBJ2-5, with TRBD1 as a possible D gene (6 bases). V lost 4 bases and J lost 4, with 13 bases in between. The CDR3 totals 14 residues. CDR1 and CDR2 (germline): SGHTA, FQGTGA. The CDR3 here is CASSSRQVPETQYF. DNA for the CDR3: TGTGCCAGCAGCTCTAGACAGGTGCCAGAGACCCAGTACTTC.

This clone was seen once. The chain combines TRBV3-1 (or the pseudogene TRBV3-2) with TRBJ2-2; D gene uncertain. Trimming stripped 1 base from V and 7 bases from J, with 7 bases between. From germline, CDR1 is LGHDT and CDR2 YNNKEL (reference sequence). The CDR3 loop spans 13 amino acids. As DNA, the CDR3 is TGTGCCAGCAGCCAAGTTCGCGGCGGGGAGCTGTTTTTT. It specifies CASSQVRGGELFF.

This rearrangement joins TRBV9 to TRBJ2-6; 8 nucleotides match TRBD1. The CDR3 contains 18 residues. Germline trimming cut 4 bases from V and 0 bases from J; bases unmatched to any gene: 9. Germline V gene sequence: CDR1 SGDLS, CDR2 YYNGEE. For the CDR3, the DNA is TGTGCCAGCAGCCCTTGGACAGGGCGGGTCTCTGGGGCCAACGTCCTGACTTTC. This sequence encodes CASSPWTGRVSGANVLTF.

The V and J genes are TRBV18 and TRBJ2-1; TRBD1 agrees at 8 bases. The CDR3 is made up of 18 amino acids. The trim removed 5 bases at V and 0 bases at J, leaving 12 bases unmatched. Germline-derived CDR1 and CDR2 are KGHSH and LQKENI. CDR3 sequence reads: CASSSGTGTFSSYNEQFF. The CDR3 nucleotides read TGTGCCAGCTCATCTGGGACAGGCACCTTTAGCTCCTACAATGAGCAGTTCTTC. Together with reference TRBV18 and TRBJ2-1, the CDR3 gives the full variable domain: NAGVMQNPRHLVRRRGQEARLRCSPMKGHSHVYWYRQLPEEGLKFMVYLQKENIIDESGMPKERFSAEFPKEGPSILRIQQVVRGDSAAYFCASSSGTGTFSSYNEQFFGPGTRLTVL.

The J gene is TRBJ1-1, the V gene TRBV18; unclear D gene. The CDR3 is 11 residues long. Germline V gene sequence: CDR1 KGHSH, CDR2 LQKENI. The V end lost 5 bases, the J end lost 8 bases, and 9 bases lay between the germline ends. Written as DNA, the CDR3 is TGTGCCAGCTCATACCGGGGAGAAGCTTTCTTT. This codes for CASSYRGEAFF.

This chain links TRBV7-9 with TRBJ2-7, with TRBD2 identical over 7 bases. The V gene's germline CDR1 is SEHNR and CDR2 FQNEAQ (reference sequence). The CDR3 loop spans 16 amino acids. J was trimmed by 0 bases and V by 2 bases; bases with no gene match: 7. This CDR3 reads CASSLRAGRNSYEQYF. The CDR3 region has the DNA TGTGCCAGCAGCTTAAGAGCGGGACGGAACTCCTACGAGCAGTACTTC.

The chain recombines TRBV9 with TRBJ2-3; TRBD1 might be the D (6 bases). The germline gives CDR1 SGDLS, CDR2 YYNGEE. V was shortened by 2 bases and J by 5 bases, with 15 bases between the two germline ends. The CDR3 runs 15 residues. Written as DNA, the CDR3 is TGTGCCAGCAGCGTGTGGGGGCGGGCGGGAGATACGCAGTATTTT. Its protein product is CASSVWGRAGDTQYF.

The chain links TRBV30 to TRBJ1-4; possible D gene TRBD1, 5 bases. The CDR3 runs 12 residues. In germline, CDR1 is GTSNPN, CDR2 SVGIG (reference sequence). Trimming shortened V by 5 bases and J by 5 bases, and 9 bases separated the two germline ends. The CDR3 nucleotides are TGTGCCTGGGCTCGACAGAATGAAAAACTGTTTTTT. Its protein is CAWARQNEKLFF.

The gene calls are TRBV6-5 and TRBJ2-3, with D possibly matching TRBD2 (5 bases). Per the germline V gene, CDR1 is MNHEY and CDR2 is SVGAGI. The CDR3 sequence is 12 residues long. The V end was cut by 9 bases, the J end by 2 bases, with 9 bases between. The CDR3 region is CASGDYTDTQYF. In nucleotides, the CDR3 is TGTGCCAGTGGTGACTACACAGATACGCAGTATTTT.

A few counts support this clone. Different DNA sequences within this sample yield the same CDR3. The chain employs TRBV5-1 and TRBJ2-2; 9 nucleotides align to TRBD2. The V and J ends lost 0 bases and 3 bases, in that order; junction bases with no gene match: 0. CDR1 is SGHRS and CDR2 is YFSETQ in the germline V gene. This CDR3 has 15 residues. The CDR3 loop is CASSLGLADTGELFF. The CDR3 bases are TGCGCCAGCAGCTTGGGACTAGCGGACACCGGGGAGCTGTTTTTT.

The CDR3 region has the DNA TGCGCCAGCAGCTCGGATGGGGGGAGCTCCTACGAGCAGTACTTC. It encodes CASSSDGGSSYEQYF. The chain has TRBV5-1 and TRBJ2-7; D is perhaps TRBD2 (6 bases). V was pared by 3 bases and J by 0 bases, with 13 bases between. From germline, CDR1 is SGHRS and CDR2 YFSETQ. CDR3 length equals 15 residues.

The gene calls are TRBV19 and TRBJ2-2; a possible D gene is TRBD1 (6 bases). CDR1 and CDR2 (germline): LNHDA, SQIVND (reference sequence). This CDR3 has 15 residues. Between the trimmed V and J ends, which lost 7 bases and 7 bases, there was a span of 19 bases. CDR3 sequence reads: CASNTGRGMIGELFF. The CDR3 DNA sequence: TGTGCCAGTAATACGGGCAGGGGTATGATCGGGGAGCTGTTTTTT.